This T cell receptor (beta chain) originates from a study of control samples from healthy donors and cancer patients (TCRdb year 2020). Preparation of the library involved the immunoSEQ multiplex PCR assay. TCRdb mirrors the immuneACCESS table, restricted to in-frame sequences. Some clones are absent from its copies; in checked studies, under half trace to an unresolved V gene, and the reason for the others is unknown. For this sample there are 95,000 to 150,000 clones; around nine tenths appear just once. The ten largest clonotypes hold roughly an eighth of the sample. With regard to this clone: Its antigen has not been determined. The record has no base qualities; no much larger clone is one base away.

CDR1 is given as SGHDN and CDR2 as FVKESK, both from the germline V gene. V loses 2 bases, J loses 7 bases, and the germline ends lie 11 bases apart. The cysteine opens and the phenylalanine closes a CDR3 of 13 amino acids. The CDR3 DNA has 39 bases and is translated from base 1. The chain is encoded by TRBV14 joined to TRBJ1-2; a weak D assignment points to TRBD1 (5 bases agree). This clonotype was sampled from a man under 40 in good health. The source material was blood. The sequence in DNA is TGTGCCAGCAGCCAAATTTCCCAGGGTGGCTACACCTTC. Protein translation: CASSQISQGGYTF.